This T cell receptor (beta chain) was sequenced during a study of OX40 agonist ivuxolimab in advanced cancers. About the study: Aged roughly 23 to 80 with a mean of roughly 65 years, they were under 85% male. Study-wide results and limits: Not determined was the antigen specificity of the expanded peripheral T cells.

Points on this clone: Its antigen remains unknown.

This CDR3 region has 14 residues. Germline loops: CDR1 MNHEY, CDR2 SMNVEV (reference sequence). Trimming pared 3 bases from V and 6 bases from J, leaving 14 bases between. Profiling relied on immunoSEQ multiplex PCR, and the TCRdb table lists in-frame clones only, not all of them. This table holds about 50,000 clones, 70% to 90% found once. Autoimmune disease history or systemic immunosuppression meant exclusion. The origin of this receptor is an adult with an advanced solid tumor such as melanoma, head and neck, liver or kidney cancer. This chain uses TRBV27 with TRBJ1-2, with D possibly matching TRBD1 (5 bases). Sequencing was performed on CD4+ or CD8+ T cells sorted from blood, taken in a trial of the OX40 agonist ivuxolimab. The CDR3 nucleotides are TGTGCCAGCAGTTTCCTTGGGACTTCCAATGGCTACACCTTC. Amino acids: CASSFLGTSNGYTF.